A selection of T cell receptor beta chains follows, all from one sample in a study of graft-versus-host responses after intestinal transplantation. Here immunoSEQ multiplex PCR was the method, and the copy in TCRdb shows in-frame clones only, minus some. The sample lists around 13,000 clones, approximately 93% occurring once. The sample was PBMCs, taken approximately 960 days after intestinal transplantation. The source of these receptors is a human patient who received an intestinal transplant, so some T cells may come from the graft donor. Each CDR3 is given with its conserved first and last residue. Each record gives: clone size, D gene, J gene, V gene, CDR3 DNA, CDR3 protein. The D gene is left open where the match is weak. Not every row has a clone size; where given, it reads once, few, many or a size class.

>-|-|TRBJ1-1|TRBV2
TGTGCCAGCAGGTTTGGAGGGAATGAAGCTTTCTTT
CASRFGGNEAFF
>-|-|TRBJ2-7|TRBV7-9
TGTGCCAGCAGCTTAGACAGAATCGAGCAGTACTTC
CASSLDRIEQYF
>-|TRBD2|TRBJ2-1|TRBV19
TGTGCCAGTAGTACGACCCTAGCGGGGGGCATCTACAATGAGCAGTTCTTC
CASSTTLAGGIYNEQFF
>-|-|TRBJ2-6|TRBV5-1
TGCGCCAGCGGCCTCTCTGGGGCCAACGTCCTGACTTTC
CASGLSGANVLTF
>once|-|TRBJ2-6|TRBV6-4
TGTGCCAGCAGTGAAAGTAACTCTGGGGCCAACGTCCTGACTTTC
CASSESNSGANVLTF
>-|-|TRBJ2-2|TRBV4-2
TGTGCCACCGGGGGCGGGGGCGACACCGGGGAGCTGTTTTTT
CATGGGGDTGELFF
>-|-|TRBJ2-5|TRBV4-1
TGCGCCAGCAGCCAAGTGGGGCCTCTGGCCCGGGAGACCCAGTACTTC
CASSQVGPLARETQYF
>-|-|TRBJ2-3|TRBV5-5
TGTGCCAGCAGCCGATCGGGATCCCGCACAGATACGCAGTATTTT
CASSRSGSRTDTQYF
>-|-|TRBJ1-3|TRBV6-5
TGTGCCAGCAGATTAGTGGACAGCTCTGGAAACACCATATATTTT
CASRLVDSSGNTIYF
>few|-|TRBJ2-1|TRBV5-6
TGTGCCAGCAGCTTTCCCGGCGAAAGGGGCAATGAGCAGTTCTTC
CASSFPGERGNEQFF
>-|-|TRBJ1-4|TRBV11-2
TGTGCCAGCAGCCCATCCCCAGCGGGGGGGCGGATCTTTAATGAAAAACTGTTTTTT
CASSPSPAGGRIFNEKLFF
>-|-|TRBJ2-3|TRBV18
TGTGCCAGCTCACCAGGCGGCAGGGCTGACTCCAATACGCAGTATTTT
CASSPGGRADSNTQYF
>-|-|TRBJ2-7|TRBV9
TGTGCCAGCAGCAGAACGGGACCGCCTCTCGACTACGAGCAGTACTTC
CASSRTGPPLDYEQYF
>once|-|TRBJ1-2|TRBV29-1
TGCAGCGTTGTAGACGGGAACTATGGCTACACCTTC
CSVVDGNYGYTF
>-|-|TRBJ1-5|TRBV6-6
TGTGCCAGCAGAGGGGGGGAAGGTCAGCCCCAGCATTTT
CASRGGEGQPQHF
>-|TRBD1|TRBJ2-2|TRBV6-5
TGTGCCAGCAGTTACAGGACAGGACTGAACACCGGGGAGCTGTTTTTT
CASSYRTGLNTGELFF
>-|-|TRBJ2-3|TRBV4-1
TGCGCCAGCAGCCAAGCTGCAGGACGGAAGGACACAGATACGCAGTATTTT
CASSQAAGRKDTDTQYF
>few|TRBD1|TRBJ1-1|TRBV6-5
TGTGCCAGCAGTTACTCGACAGGGACGAACACTGAAGCTTTCTTT
CASSYSTGTNTEAFF
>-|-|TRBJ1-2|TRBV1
TGCACCAGCAGCCAAGCTCGTTCGGTAAAAGTCCGGTCCTATACGATGGGCTTC
CTSSQARSVKVRSYTMGF
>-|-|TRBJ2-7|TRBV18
TGTGCCAGCTCACCAGTAGGGGTAGCCTACGAGCAGTACTTC
CASSPVGVAYEQYF
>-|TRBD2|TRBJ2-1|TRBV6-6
TGTGCCAGCAGTTACACCGGTAGCGGGGGCGATGAGCAGTTCTTC
CASSYTGSGGDEQFF
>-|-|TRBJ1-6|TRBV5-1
TGCGCCAGCAGCTTGGACAGGGCGGATAATTCACCCCTCCACTTT
CASSLDRADNSPLHF
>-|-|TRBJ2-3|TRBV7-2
TGTGCCAGCTCTCTGGGGGGCCGGACAGATACGCAGTATTTT
CASSLGGRTDTQYF
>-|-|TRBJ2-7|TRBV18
TGTGCCAGCGCGGACAGCTACGAGCAGTACTTC
CASADSYEQYF
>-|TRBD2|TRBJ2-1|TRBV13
TGTGCCAGCAGCTTACTAGCGGGGGAGACCCCTAATTCAATGAGCGGGCAGTTCTTC
CASSLLAGETPNSMSGQFF
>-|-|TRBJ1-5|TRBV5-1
TGCGCCAGCAGCTTGGGGACAGACGGAGGTCAGCCCCAGCATTTT
CASSLGTDGGQPQHF
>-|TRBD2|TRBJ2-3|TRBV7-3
TGTGCCAGCAGCTCAGCGGGGGGGATAGATACGCAGTATTTT
CASSSAGGIDTQYF
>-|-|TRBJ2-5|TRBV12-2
TGTGCAAGTCGCCCGAGACTAGCGGGGGGGCCCGAGACCCAGTACTTC
CASRPRLAGGPETQYF
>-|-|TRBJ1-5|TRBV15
TGTGCCACCAGCAGAGATGGAGGCCGAGGCAATCAGCCCCAGCATTTT
CATSRDGGRGNQPQHF
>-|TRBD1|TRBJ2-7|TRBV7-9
TGTGCCAGCAGTTTCCGCGGGACAGGGCACTACGAGCAGTACTTC
CASSFRGTGHYEQYF
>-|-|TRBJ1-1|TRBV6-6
TGTGCCAGCAGTTACGATGTGACGCGAACTGAAGCTTTCTTT
CASSYDVTRTEAFF
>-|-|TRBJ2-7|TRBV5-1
TGCGCCAGCAGCATGCGGCGGGGATCGTCCTACGAGCAGTACTTC
CASSMRRGSSYEQYF
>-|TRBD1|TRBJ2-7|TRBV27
TGTGCCAGCAGTTCACCGGGACAGGGGAAGCAGTACTTC
CASSSPGQGKQYF
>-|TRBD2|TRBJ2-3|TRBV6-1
TGTGCCAGCAGTGACTGGGGGGGACCTAGCACAGATACGCAGTATTTT
CASSDWGGPSTDTQYF
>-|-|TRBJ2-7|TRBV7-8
TGTGCCAGCAGCTTTGGAACCCAGGGAGGCGCGGACGAGCAGTACTTC
CASSFGTQGGADEQYF
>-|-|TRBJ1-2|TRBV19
TGTGCCAGTAGTACCGGGTATGGCTACACCTTC
CASSTGYGYTF
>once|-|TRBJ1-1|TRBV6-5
TGTGCCAGCAGCCTAATTGGCTGGGACACTGAAGCTTTCTTT
CASSLIGWDTEAFF